The 23 T cell receptor beta chains reported below all come from one sample, sequenced in a study of blood T cells in healthy people across ages. It was with a sample-barcoded 5' primer and a J-beta primer mix that a second PCR of about 6 to 12 cycles was run. Using its own MiXCR run on the 5' RACE reads, TCRdb lists one record per CDR3 protein. The sample comprises fewer than 2,000,000 distinct CDR3 sequences, around 42% of which are singletons, and around 23% rests with the top ten. The source material was blood. The origin of the receptors is a human donor in good health.

A few counts support this clonotype. The chain couples TRBV11-1 to TRBJ2-3; 10 nucleotides agree with TRBD2. This CDR3 has 18 amino acids. V was clipped by 6 bases and J by 2 bases; unmatched bases: 14. Germline CDR1 reads SGHAT; CDR2 reads FQDESV (reference sequence). For the CDR3, the DNA is TGTGCCAGCAGTCAAGGTTTATTAGCGGGGGGCGTCACAGATACGCAGTATTTT. Protein: CASSQGLLAGGVTDTQYF.

This clonotype was detected only a few times. The chain is built from TRBV7-2 and TRBJ1-6; no clear D gene. Trimming shortened V by 3 bases and J by 4 bases, and 7 bases separated the two germline ends. The CDR3 contains 14 residues. Per germline, CDR1 SGHTA and CDR2 FQGNSA. The CDR3, as DNA: TGTGCCAGCAGCTTCCAACAGTATAATTCACCCCTCCACTTT. Residues: CASSFQQYNSPLHF.

The chain carries TRBV3-1 and TRBJ2-1; TRBD2 matches 8 bases. Germline V gives CDR1 LGHDT, CDR2 YNNKEL (reference sequence). The ends lost 2 bases at V and 9 bases at J; junction bases unmatched: 12. CDR3 size: 16 residues. The CDR3 coding sequence is TGTGCCAGCAGCCAACTACTAAGCGGGGGTGCCGGTGAGCAGTTCTTC. Amino acids: CASSQLLSGGAGEQFF.

Concerning this clonotype: At one end the junction does not follow the germline gene, possibly because of a read error. The rearrangement joins TRBV27 to TRBJ2-5, with 13 bases matching TRBD2. The germline CDR1 and CDR2 sequences are MNHEY and SMNVEV (reference sequence). CDR3 length equals 18 residues. CDR3 DNA: TGTGCCAGCAGTCCCTGGACTAGCGGGGGAAGAAGGCTGGAGACCCAGAACTTC. As protein: CASSPWTSGGRRLETQNF.

This clonotype has only a few counts. The chain is built from TRBV5-1 and TRBJ2-5; TRBD2 is a possible D gene (6 bases). The J call may be incorrect, as the DNA end agrees better with TRBJ2-7. This CDR3 is 14 amino acids long. The V gene's germline CDR1 is SGHRS and CDR2 YFSETQ. The chain's CDR3 is CASSTSPRDYEQYF. In DNA form, the CDR3 reads TGCGCCAGCAGTACTAGCCCAAGAGACTACGAGCAGTACTTC.

The chain uses TRBV2 and TRBJ1-6; D possibly corresponds to TRBD1 (6 bases). CDR3 length: 15 residues. Trimming left V 7 bases short and J 10 bases short, with 20 bases between. CDR1 and CDR2 (germline): SNHLY, FYNNEI. The CDR3 protein is CASTRSGGAGSPLHF. The CDR3 DNA reads as TGTGCCAGCACCCGGAGTGGGGGCGCAGGATCACCCCTCCACTTT.

V is TRBV10-3 and J is TRBJ2-5; 11 bases align to TRBD2. CDR3 length: 18 amino acids. The J segment lost 2 bases and the V segment lost 6 bases, leaving 14 bases of the junction unmatched. CDR1 is ENHRY, CDR2 SYGVKD, per germline. The CDR3 region has the DNA TGTGCCATCAGCCTCACACTAGCGGGGGCGTCGTTGCAAGAGACCCAGTACTTC. Its protein product is CAISLTLAGASLQETQYF.

This clonotype was seen only once. The CDR3, as DNA: TGTGCCAGCAGCCCCAATCGGGGGTGTGGCGAGCAGTACTTC. It is translated as CASSPNRGCGEQYF. The chain is built from TRBV7-2 and TRBJ2-5; the D gene is possibly TRBD2 (6 bases). The end of the DNA fits TRBJ2-7 better, so the J call may be wrong. The CDR3 is 14 amino acids. From germline, CDR1 is SGHTA and CDR2 FQGNSA.

The CDR3 here is CASSQLARYNEQFF. The CDR3 nucleotides are TGTGCCAGCAGCCAACTAGCGCGATACAATGAGCAGTTCTTC. This chain links TRBV7-2 with TRBJ2-1; 7 bases fit TRBD2. After removal of 5 bases from V and 4 bases from J, the junction contained 5 bases not matched to a gene. From germline, CDR1 is SGHTA and CDR2 FQGNSA. The length of the CDR3 is 14 residues. Complete variable domain (other parts from reference TRBV7-2 and TRBJ2-1): GAGVSQSPSNKVTEKGKDVELRCDPISGHTALYWYRQSLGQGLEFLIYFQGNSAPDKSGLPSDRFSAERTGGSVSTLTIQRTQQEDSAVYLCASSQLARYNEQFFGPGTRLTVL.

The chain employs TRBV3-1 and TRBJ2-5, with TRBD1 matching 10 bases. V lost 1 base, J lost 5 bases, and 7 bases stayed unmatched. In germline, CDR1 is LGHDT, CDR2 YNNKEL (reference sequence). The CDR3 runs 16 residues. The CDR3, as DNA: TGTGCCAGCAGCCAAGTAGGACAGGGGGGACACGAGACCCAGTACTTC. It is translated as CASSQVGQGGHETQYF.

This clonotype has a handful of counts. The chain joins TRBV12-3 or TRBV12-4 to TRBJ2-7; D gene uncertain. The CDR3 loop spans 13 amino acids. Deletions cut 2 bases from V and 6 bases from J, with 11 bases between. CDR3 sequence: CASSLLSNREQYF. CDR3 in DNA: TGTGCCAGCAGTTTACTCTCGAATCGCGAGCAGTACTTC.

This clonotype occurred once. The junction differs from germline at one of its ends, possibly a read error. The rearrangement uses TRBV20-1 and TRBJ2-1; 8 bases fit TRBD2. The CDR3 loop spans 15 amino acids. The germline V gene encodes CDR1 DFQATT and CDR2 SNEGSKA (reference sequence). Written as DNA, the CDR3 is TGCAGTGCTAGTGCAGCGGGGGAACCCTACGATGAGCAGTTCTTC. Its translation is CSASAAGEPYDEQFF.

CDR3 sequence (DNA): TGTGCCAGCAGCCATGCGGATGCTCAAGAGACCCAGTACTTC. It codes for CASSHADAQETQYF. The chain recombines TRBV6-6 with TRBJ2-5; D call uncertain. CDR3 length: 14 amino acids. Germline CDR1 reads MNHNY; CDR2 reads SVGAGI (reference sequence). Trimming took 6 bases from V and 2 from J, leaving 13 bases between them.

This clonotype has only a few counts. The chain combines TRBV29-1 with TRBJ2-7; 7 bases line up with TRBD1. Germline CDR1 and CDR2: SQVTM and ANQGSEA. The CDR3 sequence is 13 residues long. V lost 6 bases and J lost 7; bases outside the gene matches: 12. CDR3 loop: CSVRDSPLREQYF. The CDR3 DNA reads TGCAGCGTGAGGGACAGTCCCCTTCGAGAGCAGTACTTC.

In the case of this clonotype: At one end the junction does not follow the germline gene, possibly because of a read error. The chain has TRBV7-2 and TRBJ2-5, with TRBD2 matching over 8 bases. The CDR3 contains 15 residues. In germline, CDR1 is SGHTA, CDR2 FQGNSA. CDR3 sequence reads: CAGSPIGGEPITQYF. In DNA, the CDR3 is TGTGCCGGCAGCCCGATCGGGGGGGAGCCTATCACCCAGTACTTC.

J is TRBJ2-1 and V is TRBV12-3 or TRBV12-4; D unresolved. V lost 2 bases and J 10 bases, leaving 12 bases between the germline ends. This CDR3 has 13 residues. The CDR3 bases are TGTGCCAGCAGTTTAATCCCCTCCTACGAGCAGTTCTTC. It is translated as CASSLIPSYEQFF.

This clonotype has only a few counts. The V and J genes are TRBV9 and TRBJ2-1, with 8 bases identical to TRBD2. V trimming: 0 bases; J trimming: 5 bases; junction bases outside the gene matches: 10. Germline CDR1 and CDR2: SGDLS and YYNGEE. This CDR3 has 17 amino acids. The CDR3 coding sequence is TGTGCCAGCAGCGTAGGGTTTCAGCGGGGGTTACACAATGAGCAGTTCTTC. It specifies CASSVGFQRGLHNEQFF.

There are a few counts of this clonotype. Written as DNA, the CDR3 is TGTGCCAGCAGCCAAGATCCCCCAGCGGGGGGGCAAGAGACCCAGTACTTC. This encodes CASSQDPPAGGQETQYF. The V call is TRBV4-2, the J call TRBJ2-5; TRBD2 matches 10 bases. Germline loops: CDR1 LGHNA, CDR2 YNFKEQ. This CDR3 has 17 amino acids. The trim removed 0 bases at V and 2 bases at J, leaving 6 bases unmatched.

This clonotype was counted at least ten times. This chain connects TRBV6-2 or TRBV6-3 to TRBJ2-5; 7 positions agree with TRBD2. V lost 6 bases to trimming and J lost 3 bases; unmatched junction nucleotides: 4. CDR3 size: 13 residues. The germline CDR1 and CDR2 sequences are MNHEY and SVGEGT. CDR3 loop: CASSLLAEETQYF. The CDR3 DNA follows: TGTGCCAGCAGCCTCCTAGCGGAAGAGACCCAGTACTTC.

The rearrangement links TRBV20-1 to TRBJ1-1, with a weak D call TRBD1 (6 bases). The CDR3 consists of 13 residues. Germline assignment: CDR1 DFQATT and CDR2 SNEGSKA (reference sequence). V gave up 6 bases and J gave up 4 bases, with 15 bases separating them. Here the CDR3 reads CSAAQGRTTEAFF. The CDR3 DNA follows: TGCAGTGCCGCCCAGGGGCGAACCACTGAAGCTTTCTTT.

In its sample, this clonotype was seen a few times. The chain joins TRBV7-2 to TRBJ1-1, with D perhaps TRBD1 (5 bases). Germline V gene data show CDR1 as SGHTA and CDR2 as FQGNSA. This CDR3 is 15 amino acids long. Trimming shortened V by 2 bases and J by 9 bases, and 19 bases separated the two germline ends. The CDR3 sequence: CASSLLPGSGTQAFF. The DNA of the CDR3 is TGTGCCAGCAGCTTACTCCCAGGGTCAGGGACTCAAGCTTTCTTT.

This chain uses TRBV9 with TRBJ2-5; 7 bases fit TRBD1. Per the germline V gene, CDR1 is SGDLS and CDR2 is YYNGEE. The CDR3 loop spans 15 amino acids. V lost 0 bases, J lost 0 bases, and 2 bases stayed unmatched. The DNA of the CDR3 is TGTGCCAGCAGCGTAGCTGGGACAGACCAAGAGACCCAGTACTTC. This codes for CASSVAGTDQETQYF. The full variable domain, in which reference TRBV9 and TRBJ2-5 provide the parts outside the CDR3, is DSGVTQTPKHLITATGQRVTLRCSPRSGDLSVYWYQQSLDQGLQFLIQYYNGEERAKGNILERFSAQQFPDLHSELNLSSLELGDSALYFCASSVAGTDQETQYFGPGTRLLVL.

This chain uses TRBV6-2 or TRBV6-3 with TRBJ2-4, with D perhaps TRBD1 (6 bases). The DNA end is more similar to TRBJ2-7, so the J call may be wrong. The CDR3 consists of 12 residues. Per the germline V gene, CDR1 is MNHEY and CDR2 is SVGEGT. In nucleotides, the CDR3 is TGTGCCAGCCTTTCCAGGGGATACGAGCAGTACTTC. Its translation: CASLSRGYEQYF.